This entry lists 11 T cell receptor beta chains sequenced from one sample in a study of OX40 agonist ivuxolimab in advanced cancers. Measured with immunoSEQ multiplex PCR; TCRdb has only the in-frame clones, and not every one. The data show approximately 100,000 clones, with around 90% seen just once and roughly 0.8% held by the top ten. Material: CD4+ or CD8+ T cells sorted from blood, obtained in a trial of the OX40 agonist ivuxolimab. Receptors originate from an adult with an advanced solid tumor such as melanoma, head and neck, liver or kidney cancer.

The chain employs TRBV5-1 and TRBJ1-4; D unresolved. Germline CDR1 is SGHRS and CDR2 is YFSETQ. The CDR3 loop spans 15 amino acids. The V and J ends lost 3 bases and 5 bases respectively, with 14 bases between them. The CDR3 protein is CASSSAGPLNEKLFF. Here the CDR3 DNA reads TGCGCCAGCAGCTCGGCGGGTCCCTTAAATGAAAAACTGTTTTTT.

The rearrangement links TRBV5-6 to TRBJ2-5, with D tentatively TRBD1 (6 bases). Germline loops: CDR1 SGHDT, CDR2 YYEEEE. CDR3 length: 13 residues. Deletions cut 7 bases from V and 5 bases from J, with 15 bases between. The CDR3 DNA reads as TGTGCCAGCGGGGGCGTGGGCGGGGAGACCCAGTACTTC. Translated: CASGGVGGETQYF.

The chain combines TRBV28 with TRBJ1-2, with 7 positions matching TRBD1. This CDR3 contains 15 residues. Trimming removed 5 bases from V and 6 bases from J; junction bases left unmatched: 12. Germline loops: CDR1 MDHEN, CDR2 SYDVKM. The CDR3 DNA follows: TGTGCCAGCAGTATTGACCTGGGACAGAGCGATGGCTACACCTTC. The encoded protein is CASSIDLGQSDGYTF.

The CDR3 sequence: CASSPSTANNSPLHF. CDR3 DNA: TGCGCCAGCAGCCCCTCGACAGCTAATAATTCACCCCTCCACTTT. The J gene is TRBJ1-6, the V gene TRBV4-1, with TRBD1 as a possible D gene (5 bases). V shed 4 bases and J shed 5 bases, with 12 bases lying between them. The CDR3 runs 15 residues. Germline values: CDR1 MGHRA, CDR2 YSYEKL.

V usage is TRBV7-2 and J usage is TRBJ2-7; D is uncertain. Germline V gives CDR1 SGHTA, CDR2 FQGNSA. Trimming shortened V by 1 base and J by 2 bases, and 9 bases separated the two germline ends. This CDR3 is 14 amino acids long. For the CDR3, the DNA is TGTGCCAGCAGCTTAGAAAGGGTAACCTACGAGCAGTACTTC. Translated: CASSLERVTYEQYF. Full variable domain (missing parts from reference TRBV7-2 and TRBJ2-7): GAGVSQSPSNKVTEKGKDVELRCDPISGHTALYWYRQSLGQGLEFLIYFQGNSAPDKSGLPSDRFSAERTGGSVSTLTIQRTQQEDSAVYLCASSLERVTYEQYFGPGTRLTVT.

V and J are TRBV4-3 and TRBJ1-6, with a possible D match to TRBD1 (5 bases). The CDR3 loop spans 15 amino acids. Germline V gene sequence: CDR1 LGHNA, CDR2 YSLEER. Trimming removed 1 base at V and 6 bases at J, with 10 bases between. The CDR3 DNA follows: TGCGCCAGCAGCCAAGCCAGGGCGGGTAATTCACCCCTCCACTTT. Its protein product is CASSQARAGNSPLHF.

This clone was seen just once. V and J are TRBV7-4 and TRBJ1-2, with 7 bases lining up with TRBD1. J gave up 8 bases and V 4 bases, and 13 bases lay outside the gene matches. The CDR3 totals 15 residues. The germline V gene encodes CDR1 SGHVT and CDR2 SQSDAQ. The CDR3 is CASSSIQDRALGYTF. CDR3 DNA sequence: TGTGCCAGCAGCTCTATCCAAGACAGGGCCTTAGGCTACACCTTC.

The V call is TRBV15, the J call TRBJ1-6; the D gene is possibly TRBD1 (6 bases). CDR3 length: 14 amino acids. Germline loops: CDR1 LNHNV, CDR2 YYDKDF (reference sequence). V was shortened by 3 bases and J by 7 bases, with 10 bases between the two germline ends. This chain's CDR3 is CATSSRGMNSPLHF. CDR3 nucleotide sequence: TGTGCCACCAGCAGCAGGGGAATGAATTCACCCCTCCACTTT.

CDR3 nucleotide sequence: TGTGCCAGCAGTTTAAGGGCCGTCTACGAGCAGTACTTC. The encoded protein is CASSLRAVYEQYF. This chain joins TRBV28 and TRBJ2-7, with no clear D. The germline V gene encodes CDR1 MDHEN and CDR2 SYDVKM. V was pared by 2 bases and J by 3 bases, with 8 bases between. The CDR3 length is 13 residues.

Only one count was recorded for this clone. Compared with germline, one end of the junction differs, possibly owing to a read error. The V and J genes are TRBV4-1 and TRBJ2-1, with a possible D match to TRBD1 (5 bases). CDR3 size: 11 residues. CDR1 and CDR2 from the germline V gene are MGHRA and YSYEKL. CDR3 loop: CASSQDRARIF. Written as DNA, the CDR3 is TGCGCCAGCAGCCAAGACAGGGCTCGGATCTTC.

The chain employs TRBV6-6 and TRBJ1-3; D unresolved. V was shortened by 0 bases and J by 4 bases, with 7 bases between the two germline ends. The germline CDR1 and CDR2 sequences are MNHNY and SVGAGI (reference sequence). CDR3 length equals 14 residues. CDR3 in amino acids: CASSYSTRGNTIYF. In DNA, the CDR3 is TGTGCCAGCAGTTACTCGACCAGGGGAAACACCATATATTTT.